Given below is one T cell receptor (beta chain) in context. Antigen specificity is unknown. V dropped 8 bases and J dropped 4 bases, with 10 bases sitting between them. The CDR3 has 12 amino acids. Germline V gene lookup returns CDR1 LNHDA and CDR2 SQIVND (reference sequence). This table comes from immunoSEQ multiplex PCR, and its TCRdb copy is limited to in-frame clones, with some not included. The sample has 25,000 to 30,000 clones, roughly 93% seen once; the top ten hold 8.1%. The data derive from a study of T cell responses to AZD1222 COVID-19 vaccine. Notes on the study in general: A mostly white British donor set with more females was recruited, and clonal diversity was possibly underestimated. Reports indicate that nearly half of spike-specific TCRs are directed at unmutated variant regions. Researchers report vaccine-associated CD4 TCRs spanning spike, with dominance at 160-218 and 743-854.

The input for sequencing was peripheral blood, taken on day 0 of AZD1222 vaccination. The chain joins TRBV19 to TRBJ2-3, with D uncertain. The clonotype comes from an adult in good health. CDR3 loop: CASGKTPDTQYF. CDR3 nucleotides: TGTGCCAGTGGTAAGACTCCAGATACGCAGTATTTT.